Listed below are T cell receptor beta chains from one sample, sequenced in a study of OX40 agonist ivuxolimab in advanced cancers. Using immunoSEQ multiplex PCR, the repertoire was profiled, and TCRdb retains in-frame clones only, with some absent. The sample lists roughly 9,900 clones; nearly 80% were seen once. The starting material was CD4+ or CD8+ T cells sorted from blood, obtained in a trial of the OX40 agonist ivuxolimab. The receptors stem from an adult with an advanced solid tumor such as melanoma, head and neck, liver or kidney cancer. The CDR3 runs from the conserved cysteine through the conserved F or W. D genes are given only for firm matches. Only part of the rows carry a size: once, few, many, or a class if the clone is expanded.

TRBV11-3	TRBJ1-1	NA	NA	TGTGCCAGCAGCCTCGGTTTCACTGAAGCTTTCTTT	CASSLGFTEAFF
TRBV6-5	TRBJ1-1	large	NA	TGTGCCAGCAGTTACCAGGGGAACACTGAAGCTTTCTTT	CASSYQGNTEAFF
TRBV14	TRBJ2-5	NA	NA	TGTGCCAGCAGCCTCTCGTCCGGCTGGGAGACCCAGTACTTC	CASSLSSGWETQYF
TRBV7-9	TRBJ2-3	NA	TRBD1	TGTGCCAGCAGTTTTCCGGGACAGGGGGCTTCAGATACGCAGTATTTT	CASSFPGQGASDTQYF
TRBV7-8	TRBJ1-2	NA	NA	TGTGCCAGCAGCTTAGCTTCAGGGGCTAACTATGGCTACACCTTC	CASSLASGANYGYTF
TRBV2	TRBJ2-7	NA	NA	TGTGCCAGCAGTGAGGCAGTCGAGCAGTACTTC	CASSEAVEQYF
TRBV25-1	TRBJ2-3	NA	TRBD2	TGTGCCAGCAGCGCAGCGGGAGGGCCCGGCACAGATACGCAGTATTTT	CASSAAGGPGTDTQYF
TRBV4-1	TRBJ1-6	NA	TRBD1	TGCGCCAGCAGCCAAGATTCGGGACAGAACTATAATTCACCCCTCCACTTT	CASSQDSGQNYNSPLHF
TRBV27	TRBJ2-7	NA	NA	TGTGCCAGCAGCCTTAGGGTAGCGAGCACCTACGAGCAGTACTTC	CASSLRVASTYEQYF
TRBV16	TRBJ1-2	large	TRBD1	TGTGCCAGCAGCCAATTTACCGCAGGGGGTTCGGATGGCTACACCTTC	CASSQFTAGGSDGYTF
TRBV30	TRBJ1-3	NA	NA	TGTGCCTGGAGTGGGGATACTGGAAACACCATATATTTT	CAWSGDTGNTIYF
TRBV12-5	TRBJ2-3	few	NA	TGTGCTAGTGGTTTGCCATCAGATACGCAGTATTTT	CASGLPSDTQYF
TRBV28	TRBJ2-3	once	TRBD1	TGTGCCAGCAGTTTAACGGGACAGTTAACAGATACGCAGTATTTT	CASSLTGQLTDTQYF
TRBV2	TRBJ1-2	few	NA	TGTGCCAGCAACCCCAGTGAAGCTAACTATGGCTACACCTTC	CASNPSEANYGYTF
TRBV5-1	TRBJ1-5	NA	NA	TGCGCCAGCAGCTCCCCCAGGTCGGACAGAGGAAGTGGTCAGCCCCAGCATTTT	CASSSPRSDRGSGQPQHF
TRBV28	TRBJ1-5	NA	NA	TGTGCCAGCAGTTTTGGTCAGCCCCAGCATTTT	CASSFGQPQHF
TRBV15	TRBJ2-3	NA	TRBD2	TGTGCCACCGCTCCCCGGCGGGGGGGGGATACGCAGTATTTT	CATAPRRGGDTQYF
TRBV5-3	TRBJ1-2	few	NA	TGTGCCAGAAGCTTTGACACCTACTATGGCTACACCTTC	CARSFDTYYGYTF
TRBV6-6	TRBJ2-3	NA	NA	TGTGCCAGCAGTTACGGCAGGTTTAGCACAGATACGCAGTATTTT	CASSYGRFSTDTQYF
TRBV7-9	TRBJ1-1	NA	NA	TGTGCCAGCAGCCCCCGTTTTGAAGCTTTCTTT	CASSPRFEAFF
TRBV11-2	TRBJ2-1	NA	NA	TGTGCCAGCAGCTCCCGCCTTCCCCGGAACTCCTTTAAAAATGAGCAGTTCTTC	CASSSRLPRNSFKNEQFF
TRBV7-9	TRBJ2-7	few	NA	TGTGCCAGCAGCCGCCGGACTCCACCCTACGAGCAGTACTTC	CASSRRTPPYEQYF
TRBV27	TRBJ1-1	NA	NA	TGTGCCAGCAAGCCCCAAACAGGGTTTATTGAAGCTTTCTTT	CASKPQTGFIEAFF
TRBV9	TRBJ2-3	NA	TRBD2	TGTGCCAGCAGCGTGAGCGGGAGAGGAGCAGATACGCAGTATTTT	CASSVSGRGADTQYF
TRBV2	TRBJ1-4	NA	TRBD1	TGTGCCAGCAGTGAATACAGGGGAAAGGAAAAACTGTTTTTT	CASSEYRGKEKLFF
TRBV27	TRBJ1-5	NA	NA	TGTGCCAGCGGCCCAGGAGGGAGCAATCAGCCCCAGCATTTT	CASGPGGSNQPQHF
TRBV5-4	TRBJ1-2	NA	NA	TGTGCCAGCAGCTTGGACAATAACTATGGCTACACCTTC	CASSLDNNYGYTF
TRBV4-2	TRBJ2-7	NA	TRBD2	TGTGCCAGCAGCCAAGTAGCGGGAGAGGCCTACGAGCAGTACTTC	CASSQVAGEAYEQYF
TRBV27	TRBJ2-7	NA	NA	TGTGCCAGCAGGGCCCCGAATATCTACGAGCAGTACTTC	CASRAPNIYEQYF
TRBV19	TRBJ2-7	NA	NA	TGTGCCAGTAGTGCAACTAGTACCTACGAGCAGTACTTC	CASSATSTYEQYF
TRBV7-3	TRBJ2-3	NA	NA	TGTGCCAGCAGCCAGCGGGCGGGCCTAAGCACAGATACGCAGTATTTT	CASSQRAGLSTDTQYF
TRBV5-4	TRBJ1-5	large	TRBD1	TGTGCCAGCAGCGGGGGACAGGGGGAGCCCCAGCATTTT	CASSGGQGEPQHF
TRBV30	TRBJ1-5	NA	NA	TGTGCCTGGAGTGAGGGCCCCCGGGATCAGCCCCAGCATTTT	CAWSEGPRDQPQHF
TRBV9	TRBJ2-2	NA	NA	TGTGCCAGCAGCGTAGGAAGTAGCGTGGTAGGGGAGCTGTTTTTT	CASSVGSSVVGELFF
TRBV7-2	TRBJ2-6	NA	NA	TGTGCCAGCAGCTTAGCCGCTGGGGCCAACGTCCTGACTTTC	CASSLAAGANVLTF
TRBV9	TRBJ2-7	NA	TRBD2	TGTGCCAGCAGCCCCGGCGGGAGGGCAAAGTACGAGCAGTACTTC	CASSPGGRAKYEQYF
TRBV7-9	TRBJ2-7	NA	TRBD1	TGTGCCAGCAGCTCAGACAGGGGGCCCTCCTACGAGCAGTACTTC	CASSSDRGPSYEQYF
TRBV30	TRBJ1-1	NA	NA	TGTGCCTGGAGCTTGGGAAACACTGAAGCTTTCTTT	CAWSLGNTEAFF
TRBV19	TRBJ2-2	NA	NA	TGTGCCAGTAGTATAGATTGGGCAGGGGTCGTGGCCGGGGAGCTGTTTTTT	CASSIDWAGVVAGELFF
TRBV5-1	TRBJ2-7	NA	NA	TGCGCCAGCAGCATGAAAGACGAGACTAGAACAACCTCCTACGAGCAGTACTTC	CASSMKDETRTTSYEQYF
TRBV11-3	TRBJ2-4	NA	NA	TGTGCCAGCAGCTTAGATTCTGACCGCGGTGGAGCCAAAAACATTCAGTACTTC	CASSLDSDRGGAKNIQYF
TRBV7-9	TRBJ2-7	few	TRBD1	TGTGCCAGCAGCCCCGGGACAGGGAAATACGAGCAGTACTTC	CASSPGTGKYEQYF
TRBV19	TRBJ2-7	NA	NA	TGTGCCAGTAGTATTTCCGGGGCTGGATTTTACGAGCAGTACTTC	CASSISGAGFYEQYF
TRBV27	TRBJ2-3	few	NA	TGTGCCAGCAGTTTATTCAGAAGGCTAGCAGAATATAGCACAGATACGCAGTATTTT	CASSLFRRLAEYSTDTQYF
TRBV7-9	TRBJ2-3	NA	NA	TGTGCCAACTCACCGGGGGTTAGCACAGATACGCAGTATTTT	CANSPGVSTDTQYF
TRBV4-3	TRBJ1-2	NA	NA	TGCGCCAGCAGCCAAGTGAGAGTACCCGGCTATGGCTACACCTTC	CASSQVRVPGYGYTF
TRBV5-1	TRBJ1-4	NA	NA	TGCGCCAGCAGCTTTAGCCCCAGTCAAGGGAGATTAAATGAAAAACTGTTTTTT	CASSFSPSQGRLNEKLFF
TRBV5-4	TRBJ2-7	once	TRBD1	TGTGCCAGCAGCTTGGAGGGACAGCCGTCGGACGAGCAGTACTTC	CASSLEGQPSDEQYF
TRBV4-1	TRBJ2-7	NA	NA	TGCGCCAGCAGCCCCTTCGGGGGCGGGCCGACCTACGAGCAGTACTTC	CASSPFGGGPTYEQYF
TRBV18	TRBJ1-2	medium-sized	NA	TGTGCCAGCTCTCCCCCGACAGAGTCCTATGGCTACACCTTC	CASSPPTESYGYTF
TRBV11-3	TRBJ2-2	NA	NA	TGTGCCAGCAGCTTAGGGTACCTAAACGGGGAGCTGTTTTTT	CASSLGYLNGELFF
TRBV30	TRBJ2-7	few	TRBD2	TGTGCCTGGAGTATCAAACAACGTAGCGGGAGCTACGAGCAGTACTTC	CAWSIKQRSGSYEQYF